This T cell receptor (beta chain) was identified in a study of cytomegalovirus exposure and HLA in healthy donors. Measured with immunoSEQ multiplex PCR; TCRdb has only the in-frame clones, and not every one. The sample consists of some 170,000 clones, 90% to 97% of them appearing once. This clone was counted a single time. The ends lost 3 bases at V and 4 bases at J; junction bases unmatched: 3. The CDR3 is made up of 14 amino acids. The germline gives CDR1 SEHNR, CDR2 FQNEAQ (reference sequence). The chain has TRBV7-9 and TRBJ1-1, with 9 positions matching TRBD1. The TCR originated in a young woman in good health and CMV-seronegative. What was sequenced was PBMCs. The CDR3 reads CASSLTGGITEAFF. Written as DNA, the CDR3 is TGTGCCAGCAGCTTGACAGGGGGAATCACTGAAGCTTTCTTT.